The clone carrying this TCR beta chain has a handful of counts. Its target is unknown. The entry originates in a study of T cell repertoires in cytomegalovirus infection. This CDR3 contains 13 residues. Trimming took 3 bases from V and 3 from J, leaving 8 bases between them. From germline, CDR1 is MDHEN and CDR2 SYDVKM. TCRdb independently ran MiXCR on the reads; one entry per CDR3 protein. Counted here are some 680,000 distinct CDR3 sequences, roughly a third occurring once; the ten biggest clones make up under 3.5%. Study-level points and caveats: CMV carriers having the relevant HLA were flagged by cumulative public TCR beta family frequency.

The specimen was PBMCs. The sequence was obtained from a human donor in good health (CMV status not recorded). Some clones in this sample may be carry-over from other donors' samples. The chain is built from TRBV28 and TRBJ2-5; no clear D gene. CDR3 protein: CASSLFGKETQYF. CDR3 nucleotides: TGTGCCAGCAGTTTGTTTGGCAAAGAGACCCAGTACTTC.